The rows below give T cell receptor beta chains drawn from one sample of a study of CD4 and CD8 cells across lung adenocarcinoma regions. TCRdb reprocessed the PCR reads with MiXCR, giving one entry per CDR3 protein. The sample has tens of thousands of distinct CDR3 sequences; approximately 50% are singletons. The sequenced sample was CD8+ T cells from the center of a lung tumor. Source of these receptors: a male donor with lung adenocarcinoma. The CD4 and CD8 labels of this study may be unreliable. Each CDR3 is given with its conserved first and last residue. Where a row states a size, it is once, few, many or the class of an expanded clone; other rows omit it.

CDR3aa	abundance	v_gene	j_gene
CASSEASVWGIGETQYF	-	TRBV6-1	TRBJ2-5
CANSPATDTQYF	-	TRBV10-3	TRBJ2-3
CATTLAGTVNTEAFF	-	TRBV19	TRBJ1-1
CAGSGGVERDTQYF	-	TRBV6-1	TRBJ2-3
CASSLQTGNLQPQHF	-	TRBV6-1	TRBJ1-5
CASSQATGSSGNTIYF	few	TRBV4-1	TRBJ1-3
CATSDFTSGSVAGELFF	-	TRBV24-1	TRBJ2-2
CASSYILGDGTDTQYF	many	TRBV6-2/TRBV6-3	TRBJ2-3
CASSPDRVSYNEQFF	few	TRBV7-2	TRBJ2-1
CASGGEGGGDPDTQYF	few	TRBV6-1	TRBJ2-3
CASSPGGASENSYEQYF	few	TRBV7-8	-
CASCPRTGELFF	many	TRBV12-3/TRBV12-4	TRBJ2-2
CASDLTDTQYF	large	TRBV6-1	TRBJ2-3
CAISEPPGGGDPDTQYF	-	TRBV10-3	TRBJ2-3
CASSHRDGDYEQYF	once	TRBV6-5	-
CASSLFETAQGQASEQYF	many	TRBV27	TRBJ2-7
CASSEAWATDTQYF	many	TRBV6-1	TRBJ2-3
CASSQVEDTQYF	few	TRBV3-1	TRBJ2-3
CASSFSSSGANVLTF	-	TRBV9	TRBJ2-6